The clone carrying this TCR beta chain occurred many times. Its antigen is not known. This entry comes from a study of T cell repertoires in cytomegalovirus infection. The overall study: Carrying CMV and the relevant HLA type showed in public TCR beta signatures. Study-wide points: Carriers of CMV and the relevant HLA type were discriminated by public TCR beta frequency. HLA-C-restricted CMV clonotypes gave the most frequent clonotype in two of eight donors.

TCRdb used MiXCR to reprocess the reads, holding one entry per CDR3 protein. This table has more than 650,000 distinct CDR3 sequences, 35% to 45% appearing once. In germline, CDR1 is SGHTA, CDR2 FQGNSA. This CDR3 contains 11 residues. Deletions cut 2 bases from V and 5 bases from J, with 3 bases between. Sequenced input: PBMCs. The V and J genes are TRBV7-2 and TRBJ1-1, with D hard to call. The clonotype was recovered from a human donor in good health (CMV status not recorded). Some clones in this sample may be carry-over from other donors' samples. CDR3 sequence (DNA): TGTGCCAGCAGCTTAATTACTGAAGCTTTCTTT. Amino acid sequence: CASSLITEAFF.